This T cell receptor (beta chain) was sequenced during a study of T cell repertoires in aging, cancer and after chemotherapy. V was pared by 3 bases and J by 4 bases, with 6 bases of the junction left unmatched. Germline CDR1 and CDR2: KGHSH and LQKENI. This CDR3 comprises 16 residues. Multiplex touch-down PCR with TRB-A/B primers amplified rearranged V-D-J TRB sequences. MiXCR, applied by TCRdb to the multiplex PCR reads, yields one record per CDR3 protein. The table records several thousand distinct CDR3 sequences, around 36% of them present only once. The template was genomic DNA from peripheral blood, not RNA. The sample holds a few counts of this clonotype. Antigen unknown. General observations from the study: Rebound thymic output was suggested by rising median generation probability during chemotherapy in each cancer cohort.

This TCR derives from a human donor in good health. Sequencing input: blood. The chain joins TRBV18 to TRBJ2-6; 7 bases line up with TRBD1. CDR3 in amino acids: CASSPPTGRGANVLTF. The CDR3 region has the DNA TGTGCCAGCTCACCCCCGACAGGGAGAGGGGCCAACGTCCTGACTTTC.